This TCR beta chain stems from a study of blood T cell repertoires in COVID-19. Turning to the study itself: Collection of acute and convalescent COVID-19 samples took place in the United States, Italy and Spain.

In the original analysis: How many nucleated cells were present was estimated from reference gene primer amplification. Data came from immunoSEQ multiplex PCR; TCRdb stores just in-frame clones and leaves some out. D and trimming were read from the DNA, whereas the V and J calls and clone size are those reported in that table. The data hold 80,000 to 100,000 clones, with over 65% observed a single time. The germline V gene encodes CDR1 SGHNT and CDR2 YENEEA. CDR3 length equals 16 residues. V dropped 5 bases and J dropped 3; count of bases not matched to a gene: 9. Those enrolled in Seattle joined during active infection and were followed longitudinally afterward.

This clonotype was obtained from a man in his 70s with COVID-19, enrolled during active disease. V gene TRBV11-3 combines with J gene TRBJ2-3; 9 bases map to TRBD2. The sequencing sample was made of peripheral blood. The CDR3 region has the DNA TGTGCCAGCAGCCCAGGAGGTAGCGGGAGAACAGATACGCAGTATTTT. Translation gives CASSPGGSGRTDTQYF.